One sample yielded the 29 T cell receptor beta chains listed below, sequenced in a study of identifying expanded T cells in peripheral blood. Clones were sequenced by immunoSEQ multiplex PCR, and TCRdb holds only the in-frame ones, with some missing. The table records some 75,000 clones, roughly nine tenths of them present only once. Sequenced material: blood. The receptors stem from a person aged 18 to 75 in good health.

V is TRBV5-1 and J is TRBJ2-1; 10 nucleotides line up with TRBD2. There are 15 residues in the CDR3. Looked up from germline, CDR1 is SGHRS and CDR2 is YFSETQ. The V gene end was trimmed by 2 bases and the J gene end by 9 bases; junction bases not matched to a gene: 8. CDR3 residues: CASSLGLAGAREQFF. In DNA form, the CDR3 reads TGCGCCAGCAGCTTAGGGCTAGCGGGGGCTCGTGAGCAGTTCTTC.

In nucleotides, the CDR3 is TGTGCCAGCAGTTCTCAGGGGACTGGAAACACCATATATTTT. This encodes CASSSQGTGNTIYF. The chain recombines TRBV28 with TRBJ1-3; TRBD1 might be the D (6 bases). The CDR3 spans 14 residues. Germline assignment: CDR1 MDHEN and CDR2 SYDVKM. Trimming took off 4 bases at V and 2 bases at J, with 9 bases between the two ends.

The V and J genes are TRBV28 and TRBJ1-3; D call uncertain. The germline CDR1 and CDR2 sequences are MDHEN and SYDVKM. The CDR3 has 12 amino acids. Trimming took 5 bases from V and 8 from J, leaving 10 bases between them. CDR3 region: CASSRGFDTIYF. CDR3 DNA: TGTGCCAGCAGTCGGGGTTTCGACACCATATATTTT.

CDR3 residues: CASSLASGTYEQYF. DNA for the CDR3: TGTGCCAGCAGCTTAGCTAGCGGGACCTACGAGCAGTACTTC. The gene calls are TRBV4-2 and TRBJ2-7, with 9 bases identical to TRBD2. Germline CDR1 and CDR2: LGHNA and YNFKEQ. Germline trimming cut 5 bases from V and 2 bases from J; bases unmatched to any gene: 4. The CDR3 has 14 residues.

The gene calls are TRBV2 and TRBJ2-5, with a tentative D call TRBD2 (6 bases). Germline CDR1 and CDR2: SNHLY and FYNNEI. V was trimmed by 6 bases and J by 2 bases, leaving 10 bases between them. CDR3 length: 13 amino acids. For the CDR3, the DNA is TGTGCCAGCAGCGCGGAGGGACAAGAGACCCAGTACTTC. It codes for CASSAEGQETQYF.

This chain connects TRBV5-1 to TRBJ2-5; TRBD2 aligns across 8 bases. V shed 3 bases, J shed 1 base, and the junction held 8 bases outside the gene matches. Germline V lookup: CDR1 SGHRS, CDR2 YFSETQ. This CDR3 spans 16 amino acids. For the CDR3, the DNA is TGCGCCAGCAGCTCTCTGCCTGCGGGGGGCCAAGAGACCCAGTACTTC. Its protein product is CASSSLPAGGQETQYF.

This sequence joins TRBV6-4 and TRBJ2-1, with 11 positions matching TRBD2. J lost 8 bases, V lost 5 bases, and 8 bases had no gene match. The CDR3 runs 15 residues. Germline assignment: CDR1 MRHNA and CDR2 SNTAGT. The CDR3 spells CASSPGTSGAHEQFF. In DNA, the CDR3 is TGTGCCAGCAGTCCCGGGACTAGCGGAGCCCATGAGCAGTTCTTC.

This clone was counted a single time. J is TRBJ2-1 and V is TRBV18, with TRBD2 identical over 9 bases. Germline CDR1 reads KGHSH; CDR2 reads LQKENI. Unmatched junction bases numbered 9, after V lost 4 bases and J lost 5 bases. CDR3 size: 16 residues. The DNA for the CDR3 is TGTGCCAGCTCACGTACCGGGACTAGCCATAACAATGAGCAGTTCTTC. This translates into CASSRTGTSHNNEQFF.

The V gene is TRBV30, the J gene TRBJ2-2, with D tentatively TRBD2 (7 bases). The CDR3 length is 15 residues. Trimming pared 6 bases from V and 4 bases from J, leaving 18 bases between. The germline CDR1 and CDR2 sequences are GTSNPN and SVGIG (reference sequence). DNA for the CDR3: TGTGCCTGCAACTCGGGGGGCCGGATCACCGGGGAGCTGTTTTTT. It specifies CACNSGGRITGELFF.

J is TRBJ2-1 and V is TRBV19; 7 nucleotides line up with TRBD1. The ends lost 11 bases at V and 3 bases at J; junction bases unmatched: 10. The CDR3 is made up of 14 amino acids. The germline CDR1 and CDR2 sequences are LNHDA and SQIVND (reference sequence). This CDR3 reads CAHRGRTHYNEQFF. Here the CDR3 DNA reads TGTGCCCACAGGGGCAGGACCCACTACAATGAGCAGTTCTTC.

J is TRBJ2-1 and V is TRBV10-3; TRBD1 matches 9 bases. This CDR3 has 17 amino acids. Germline V gene lookup returns CDR1 ENHRY and CDR2 SYGVKD. V gave up 3 bases and J gave up 4 bases; unmatched junction bases: 10. CDR3 protein: CAISDRGQGKGYNEQFF. The CDR3 coding sequence is TGTGCCATCAGTGACCGTGGACAGGGGAAAGGATACAATGAGCAGTTCTTC.

V usage is TRBV4-2 and J usage is TRBJ2-7; TRBD2 aligns across 13 bases. Trimming cost V 4 bases and J 5 bases; bases outside gene matches: 8. The V gene's germline CDR1 is LGHNA and CDR2 YNFKEQ. CDR3 size: 16 residues. CDR3 bases: TGTGCCAGCAGCCTACTTGGGACTAGCGGGATTCACGAGCAGTACTTC. Protein product: CASSLLGTSGIHEQYF.

J is TRBJ2-5 and V is TRBV27, with D perhaps matching TRBD2 (5 bases). Germline loops: CDR1 MNHEY, CDR2 SMNVEV (reference sequence). The CDR3 covers 12 residues. The V and J ends lost 10 bases and 4 bases respectively, with 13 bases between them. The CDR3 reads CATKEGGETQYF. As DNA, the CDR3 is TGTGCCACCAAAGAGGGTGGAGAGACCCAGTACTTC.

This clone was seen only once. This chain connects TRBV15 to TRBJ1-2; possibly TRBD1 for D (6 bases). The CDR3 extends over 14 amino acids. V dropped 1 base and J dropped 4 bases, with 10 bases sitting between them. Germline V gene sequence: CDR1 LNHNV, CDR2 YYDKDF (reference sequence). The CDR3 region has the DNA TGTGCCACCAGCAGAGCCAGGGGTCTCTATGGCTACACCTTC. Translating it yields CATSRARGLYGYTF.

This clone has just a few counts. The chain couples TRBV5-5 to TRBJ2-2; D uncertain. CDR1 SGHKS and CDR2 YYEKEE come from the germline V gene (reference sequence). The CDR3 length is 16 residues. V was trimmed by 0 bases and J by 0 bases, leaving 9 bases between them. The CDR3 sequence: CASSLGQYPNTGELFF. Here the CDR3 DNA reads TGTGCCAGCAGCTTGGGTCAATACCCGAACACCGGGGAGCTGTTTTTT.

The chain links TRBV14 to TRBJ1-1; D not resolved. V was shortened by 0 bases and J by 0 bases, with 2 bases between the two germline ends. The CDR3 is 13 residues long. Germline V CDR1 and CDR2: SGHDN, FVKESK. The chain's CDR3 is CASSQELNTEAFF. CDR3 nucleotide sequence: TGTGCCAGCAGCCAAGAGTTGAACACTGAAGCTTTCTTT.

V is TRBV15 and J is TRBJ2-2; 7 positions agree with TRBD1. V was pared by 0 bases and J by 5 bases, with 15 bases of the junction left unmatched. The germline V gene has CDR1 LNHNV and CDR2 YYDKDF (reference sequence). The CDR3 runs 19 residues. This CDR3 reads CATSREIQGPPWETGELFF. In nucleotides, the CDR3 is TGTGCCACCAGCAGAGAAATACAGGGGCCACCTTGGGAGACCGGGGAGCTGTTTTTT.

The chain recombines TRBV10-3 with TRBJ1-2; possibly TRBD1 for D (5 bases). The CDR3 covers 14 residues. Trimming took 0 bases from V and 4 from J, leaving 9 bases between them. Germline CDR1 and CDR2: ENHRY and SYGVKD. CDR3 residues: CAISESGDPYGYTF. The CDR3 coding sequence is TGTGCCATCAGTGAGTCAGGGGATCCCTATGGCTACACCTTC.

In regard to this clone: Relative to the germline gene, one junction end is altered; a read error may explain this. CDR3 in DNA: TGTGCTAGCAGCTTACTCCCCGGAAACACTGAAGCTTTCTTT. This gives the protein CASSLLPGNTEAFF. The chain links TRBV7-7 to TRBJ1-1; D not resolved. This CDR3 has 14 amino acids. CDR1 and CDR2 (germline): SSHAT, FNYEAQ (reference sequence).

This rearrangement joins TRBV10-3 to TRBJ2-7; D is perhaps TRBD1 (6 bases). The CDR3 totals 14 residues. Germline CDR1 reads ENHRY; CDR2 reads SYGVKD. V dropped 5 bases and J dropped 3 bases, with 14 bases sitting between them. CDR3 loop: CAISSVGAGYEQYF. The CDR3 bases are TGTGCCATCAGTTCTGTGGGGGCGGGCTACGAGCAGTACTTC.

This clone was recorded only once. This sequence joins TRBV5-1 and TRBJ1-5; the match to TRBD1 covers 12 bases. Losses at the gene ends were 4 bases for V and 0 bases for J; bases not matched to a gene: 2. The germline V gene has CDR1 SGHRS and CDR2 YFSETQ. This CDR3 has 16 amino acids. The chain's CDR3 is CASSPGQGASNQPQHF. The CDR3 nucleotides are TGCGCCAGCAGCCCGGGACAGGGGGCTAGCAATCAGCCCCAGCATTTT. The full variable domain, its missing parts supplied by reference TRBV5-1 and TRBJ1-5, is KAGVTQTPRYLIKTRGQQVTLSCSPISGHRSVSWYQQTPGQGLQFLFEYFSETQRNKGNFPGRFSGRQFSNSRSEMNVSTLELGDSALYLCASSPGQGASNQPQHFGDGTRLSIL.

This clone was picked up a small number of times. The rearrangement links TRBV6-6 to TRBJ1-5; the D is unclear. Per the germline V gene, CDR1 is MNHNY and CDR2 is SVGAGI (reference sequence). The CDR3 is 12 amino acids. The ends were cut back, 8 bases at V and 3 bases at J, with 8 bases in the middle. This CDR3 is CASQQHNQPQHF. As DNA, the CDR3 is TGTGCCAGCCAGCAGCACAATCAGCCCCAGCATTTT.

CDR3 nucleotide sequence: TGCGCCAGCAGCTCACTACAAGAGACCCAGTACTTC. Its protein product is CASSSLQETQYF. The genes are TRBV5-1 and TRBJ2-5; D unresolved. This CDR3 region has 12 residues. The V gene lost 3 bases and the J gene lost 2 bases, with 5 bases spanning the gap. Germline CDR1 SGHRS, CDR2 YFSETQ. Together with reference TRBV5-1 and TRBJ2-5, the CDR3 gives the full variable domain: KAGVTQTPRYLIKTRGQQVTLSCSPISGHRSVSWYQQTPGQGLQFLFEYFSETQRNKGNFPGRFSGRQFSNSRSEMNVSTLELGDSALYLCASSSLQETQYFGPGTRLLVL.

The rearrangement links TRBV9 to TRBJ1-1; 9 positions agree with TRBD1. Trimming removed 0 bases from V and 4 bases from J; junction bases left unmatched: 10. Germline V CDR1 and CDR2: SGDLS, YYNGEE. This CDR3 spans 17 amino acids. The DNA of the CDR3 is TGTGCCAGCAGCGTAGCCCCACAGGGGGCAAGGGGCACTGAAGCTTTCTTT. It specifies CASSVAPQGARGTEAFF. Full variable domain (rest looked up from reference TRBV9 and TRBJ1-1): DSGVTQTPKHLITATGQRVTLRCSPRSGDLSVYWYQQSLDQGLQFLIQYYNGEERAKGNILERFSAQQFPDLHSELNLSSLELGDSALYFCASSVAPQGARGTEAFFGQGTRLTVV.

V gene TRBV7-9 combines with J gene TRBJ2-1; 13 nucleotides align to TRBD2. Germline CDR1 is SEHNR and CDR2 is FQNEAQ (reference sequence). The length of the CDR3 is 15 residues. Trimming cost V 5 bases and J 6 bases; bases outside gene matches: 4. CDR3 amino acids: CASSRGTSGANEQFF. CDR3 DNA: TGTGCCAGCAGCCGCGGGACTAGCGGGGCCAATGAGCAGTTCTTC.

The chain employs TRBV25-1 and TRBJ2-1; 10 bases align to TRBD2. The CDR3 consists of 14 residues. Germline V gene sequence: CDR1 MGHDK, CDR2 SYGVNS. J gave up 5 bases and V 3 bases, and 1 base lay outside the gene matches. The CDR3 loop reads CASSDTSGDNEQFF. The CDR3 bases are TGTGCCAGCAGTGATACTAGCGGGGACAATGAGCAGTTCTTC.

This clone has more than one count but fewer than ten. The junction departs from the called germline gene at one end, perhaps through a read error. The rearrangement uses TRBV7-7 and TRBJ2-1; 10 nucleotides line up with TRBD1. The CDR3 contains 16 residues. Looked up from germline, CDR1 is SSHAT and CDR2 is FNYEAQ (reference sequence). CDR3 protein: CASSLDGTGVNNEQFF. The CDR3 bases are TGTGCTAGCAGCTTAGATGGGACAGGGGTGAACAATGAGCAGTTCTTC.

The V call is TRBV14, the J call TRBJ2-2; tentatively, D is TRBD1 (6 bases). The germline V gene has CDR1 SGHDN and CDR2 FVKESK. V was cut by 4 bases and J by 2 bases, with 14 bases left in between. This CDR3 is built from 16 residues. The CDR3 DNA follows: TGTGCCAGCAGCCCTCGGGACACTCCCAACACCGGGGAGCTGTTTTTT. Translated, it gives CASSPRDTPNTGELFF.

The chain links TRBV19 to TRBJ2-2; D is ambiguous. Germline V gene data show CDR1 as LNHDA and CDR2 as SQIVND (reference sequence). With 3 bases removed from V and 6 bases from J, the gap between germline ends came to 11 bases. The CDR3 totals 14 residues. The CDR3 loop reads CASSIQRNSGELFF. CDR3 in DNA: TGTGCCAGTAGTATTCAGCGAAATTCCGGGGAGCTGTTTTTT. The full variable domain, rest sourced from reference TRBV19 and TRBJ2-2, is DGGITQSPKYLFRKEGQNVTLSCEQNLNHDAMYWYRQDPGQGLRLIYYSQIVNDFQKGDIAEGYSVSREKKESFPLTVTSAQKNPTAFYLCASSIQRNSGELFFGEGSRLTVL.